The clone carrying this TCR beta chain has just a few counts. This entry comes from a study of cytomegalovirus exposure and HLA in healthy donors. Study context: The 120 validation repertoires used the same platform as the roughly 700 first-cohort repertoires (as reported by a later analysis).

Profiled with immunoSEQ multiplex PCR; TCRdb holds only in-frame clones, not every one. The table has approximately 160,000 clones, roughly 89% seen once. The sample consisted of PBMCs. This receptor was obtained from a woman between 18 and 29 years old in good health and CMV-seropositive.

The CDR3 sequence: CASSPERRGETQYF. CDR3 nucleotides: TGTGCCAGCAGCCCTGAGAGACGGGGAGAGACCCAGTACTTC. The chain is built from TRBV7-6 and TRBJ2-5; D may be TRBD2 (5 bases). Germline CDR1 reads SGHVS; CDR2 reads FNYEAQ. Trimming cost V 5 bases and J 4 bases, with 14 bases left between them. The CDR3 totals 14 residues.